The table lists the clone carrying this T cell receptor beta chain with many counts. The antigen is undetermined. Germline CDR1 is SNHLY and CDR2 is FYNNEI. This CDR3 comprises 15 residues. Trimming took 6 bases from V and 5 from J; bases not matched to a gene: 8. The sample originates from a study of T cells in Graves' hyperthyroidism and ophthalmopathy. Points from the study as a whole: In blood, most of the thyroid clonotypes expanded above 0.001 were also present.

The source material, RNA transcripts, was used to amplify TCR beta CDR3 regions. RT-PCR in the first round (using the HTBI primer set) targeted the TCR CDR3. TCRdb analysed the multiplex PCR reads with MiXCR anew, one entry per CDR3 protein. Of under 350,000 distinct CDR3 sequences listed, around a fifth are singletons. Diagnosis relied on clinical symptoms, serum thyroxine and TRAb, thyroid ultrasound and orbital computed tomography. The receptor was isolated from a woman aged 45-65 years with Graves' hyperthyroidism. The material sequenced was blood. The V and J genes are TRBV2 and TRBJ2-3; TRBD1 agrees at 10 bases. In DNA form, the CDR3 reads TGTGCCAGCAGCCCAAGGGGGACAGGGGAAGATACGCAGTATTTT. Translated, it gives CASSPRGTGEDTQYF.